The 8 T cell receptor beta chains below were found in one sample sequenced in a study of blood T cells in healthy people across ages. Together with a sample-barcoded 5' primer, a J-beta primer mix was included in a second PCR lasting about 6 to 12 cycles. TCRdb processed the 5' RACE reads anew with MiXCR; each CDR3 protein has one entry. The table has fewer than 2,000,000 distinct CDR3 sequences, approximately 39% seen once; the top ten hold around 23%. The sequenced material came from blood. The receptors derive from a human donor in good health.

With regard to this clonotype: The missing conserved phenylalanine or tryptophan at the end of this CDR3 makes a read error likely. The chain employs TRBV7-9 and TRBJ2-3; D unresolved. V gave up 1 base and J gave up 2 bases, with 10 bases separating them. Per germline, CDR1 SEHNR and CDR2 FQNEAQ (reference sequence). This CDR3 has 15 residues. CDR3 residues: CASSLGDFSTDTQYL. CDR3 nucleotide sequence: TGTGCCAGCAGCTTAGGAGACTTTTCCACAGATACGCAGTATCTT.

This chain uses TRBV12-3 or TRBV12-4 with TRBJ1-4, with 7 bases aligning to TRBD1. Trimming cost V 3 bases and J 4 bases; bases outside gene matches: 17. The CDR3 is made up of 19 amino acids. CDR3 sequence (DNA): TGTGCCAGCAGTTTCTATGCCGGAGTCCCAGGGGGTGGTAATGAAAAACTGTTTTTT. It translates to CASSFYAGVPGGGNEKLFF.

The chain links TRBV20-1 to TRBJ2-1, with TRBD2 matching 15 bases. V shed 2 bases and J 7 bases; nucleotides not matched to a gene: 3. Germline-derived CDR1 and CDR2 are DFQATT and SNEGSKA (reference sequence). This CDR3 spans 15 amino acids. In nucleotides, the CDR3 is TGCAGTGCTAGAACGGGACTAGCGGGGGGTAATGAGCAGTTCTTC. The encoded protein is CSARTGLAGGNEQFF.

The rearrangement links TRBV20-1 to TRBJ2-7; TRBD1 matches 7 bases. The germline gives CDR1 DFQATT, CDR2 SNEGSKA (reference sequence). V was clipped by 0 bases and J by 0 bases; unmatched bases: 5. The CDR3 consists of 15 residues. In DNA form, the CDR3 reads TGCAGTGCTAGAGATCAGAGGGGGCCCTCCTACGAGCAGTACTTC. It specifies CSARDQRGPSYEQYF.

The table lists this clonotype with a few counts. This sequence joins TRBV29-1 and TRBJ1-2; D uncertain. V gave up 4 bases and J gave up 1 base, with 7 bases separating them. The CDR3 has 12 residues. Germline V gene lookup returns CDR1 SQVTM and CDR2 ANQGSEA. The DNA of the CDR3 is TGCAGCGTTGGTTCCTATAACTATGGCTACACCTTC. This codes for CSVGSYNYGYTF. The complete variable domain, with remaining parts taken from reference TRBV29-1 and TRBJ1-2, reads SAVISQKPSRDICQRGTSLTIQCQVDSQVTMMFWYRQQPGQSLTLIATANQGSEATYESGFVIDKFPISRPNLTFSTLTVSNMSPEDSSIYLCSVGSYNYGYTFGSGTRLTVV.

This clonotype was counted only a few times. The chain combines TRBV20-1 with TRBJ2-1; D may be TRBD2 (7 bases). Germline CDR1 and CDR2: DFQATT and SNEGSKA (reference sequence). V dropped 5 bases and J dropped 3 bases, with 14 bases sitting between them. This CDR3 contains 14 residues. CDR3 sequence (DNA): TGCAGTGCTCCCCCCGGGGGGCGCTACAATGAGCAGTTCTTC. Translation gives CSAPPGGRYNEQFF.

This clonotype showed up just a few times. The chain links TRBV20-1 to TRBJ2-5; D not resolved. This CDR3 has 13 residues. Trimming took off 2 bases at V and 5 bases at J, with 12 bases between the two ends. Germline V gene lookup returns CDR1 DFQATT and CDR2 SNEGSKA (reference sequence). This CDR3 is CSARTFAAETQYF. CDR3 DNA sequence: TGCAGTGCTAGAACTTTCGCGGCGGAGACCCAGTACTTC.

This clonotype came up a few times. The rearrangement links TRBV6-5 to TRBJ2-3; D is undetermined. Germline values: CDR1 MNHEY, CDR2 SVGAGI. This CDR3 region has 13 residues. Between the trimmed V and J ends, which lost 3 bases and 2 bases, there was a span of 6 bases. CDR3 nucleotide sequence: TGTGCCAGCAGTTATGTCAACACAGATACGCAGTATTTT. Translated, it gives CASSYVNTDTQYF.